These 17 T cell receptor beta chains came from one sample sequenced in a study of control samples from healthy donors and cancer patients. Libraries were prepared by immunoSEQ multiplex PCR; TCRdb keeps only in-frame clonotypes and omits some of them. The sample includes roughly 450,000 clones, more than 80% of them seen just once. Input material: PBMCs. The receptors were gathered from a man aged 35-49 years with head and neck cancer.

The chain couples TRBV7-9 to TRBJ2-1; possible D gene TRBD2, 5 bases. The V and J ends lost 5 bases and 8 bases respectively, with 16 bases between them. The CDR3 length is 14 residues. Germline assignment: CDR1 SEHNR and CDR2 FQNEAQ (reference sequence). Written as DNA, the CDR3 is TGTGCCAGCAGCCCCTCGGGTCAGAGGGATGAGCAGTTCTTC. Encoded protein: CASSPSGQRDEQFF.

The DNA for the CDR3 is TGTGCCAGCAGCTTAGGGGCAGATAGGAATTCACCCCTCCACTTT. Encoded protein: CASSLGADRNSPLHF. The V call is TRBV7-9, the J call TRBJ1-6; D gene uncertain. Trimming shortened V by 1 base and J by 7 bases, and 11 bases separated the two germline ends. Germline V gene data show CDR1 as SEHNR and CDR2 as FQNEAQ (reference sequence). CDR3 length: 15 amino acids.

The chain recombines TRBV7-8 with TRBJ1-2, with D perhaps TRBD1 (5 bases). Deletions cut 5 bases from V and 8 bases from J, with 18 bases between. CDR3 length: 14 amino acids. Germline loops: CDR1 SGHVS, CDR2 FQNEAQ. CDR3 coding DNA: TGTGCCAGCAGCCCCGCCGGCAGGGTTGACGGCTACACCTTC. It translates to CASSPAGRVDGYTF.

A word on this clone: The sample carries other DNA sequences with the same CDR3. The chain employs TRBV28 and TRBJ1-4, with a weak D call TRBD1 (6 bases). The germline CDR1 and CDR2 sequences are MDHEN and SYDVKM. V shed 4 bases and J shed 3 bases, with 9 bases lying between them. This CDR3 spans 14 amino acids. CDR3 sequence reads: CASSSQGANEKLFF. CDR3 sequence (DNA): TGTGCCAGCAGTTCACAGGGAGCTAATGAAAAACTGTTTTTT.

The chain couples TRBV7-9 to TRBJ1-3; the D is unclear. With 8 bases removed from V and 0 bases from J, the gap between germline ends came to 5 bases. The CDR3 loop spans 12 amino acids. Germline V gives CDR1 SEHNR, CDR2 FQNEAQ (reference sequence). In DNA form, the CDR3 reads TGTGCCAGCCCCTCCTCTGGAAACACCATATATTTT. Protein sequence: CASPSSGNTIYF.

The V gene is TRBV7-3, the J gene TRBJ1-1; D might be TRBD1 (6 bases). Germline V gene data show CDR1 as SGHTA and CDR2 as FQGTGA. The V end was cut by 2 bases, the J end by 1 base, with 8 bases between. CDR3 length: 14 amino acids. CDR3: CASSLSDRNTEAFF. CDR3 sequence (DNA): TGTGCCAGCAGCTTATCGGACAGGAACACTGAAGCTTTCTTT.

This clone was seen once. The rearrangement links TRBV12-3 or TRBV12-4 to TRBJ2-1; maybe TRBD2 (5 bases). V lost 6 bases and J 7 bases, leaving 13 bases between the germline ends. The CDR3 sequence is 13 residues long. CDR3 nucleotide sequence: TGTGCCAGCAGAGGATTGGGCGGGAATGAGCAGTTCTTC. Translation: CASRGLGGNEQFF.

This clone appeared once. The chain has TRBV6-2 or TRBV6-3 and TRBJ1-2, with 7 bases fitting TRBD1. Germline CDR1 MNHEY, CDR2 SVGEGT. V gave up 6 bases and J gave up 6 bases; unmatched junction bases: 10. The CDR3 is 14 amino acids. The CDR3 loop reads CASSRSGTVHGYTF. The CDR3 DNA reads TGTGCCAGCAGCCGGTCCGGGACAGTTCATGGCTACACCTTC.

V gene TRBV9 combines with J gene TRBJ2-7, with 7 bases lining up with TRBD2. Germline loops: CDR1 SGDLS, CDR2 YYNGEE. The J segment lost 12 bases and the V segment lost 3 bases, leaving 3 bases of the junction unmatched. The CDR3 length is 10 residues. CDR3 loop: CASSGGGPYF. DNA of the CDR3: TGTGCCAGCAGCGGGGGGGGACCGTACTTC.

The chain uses TRBV5-1 and TRBJ1-2; 8 nucleotides line up with TRBD1. From germline, CDR1 is SGHRS and CDR2 YFSETQ. The CDR3 sequence is 16 residues long. V was pared by 0 bases and J by 6 bases, with 10 bases of the junction left unmatched. The CDR3 sequence: CASSLESAPTGDGYTF. The CDR3 DNA is TGCGCCAGCAGCTTGGAGTCCGCGCCGACAGGGGATGGCTACACCTTC.

As concerns this clone: The junction and the germline gene differ at one end; a read error may be behind it. This rearrangement joins TRBV19 to TRBJ1-5; D not resolved. The CDR3 extends over 14 amino acids. In germline, CDR1 is LNHDA, CDR2 SQIVND (reference sequence). Here the CDR3 reads CASSVDTRNQPQHF. DNA of the CDR3: TGTGCCAGTAGTGTAGACACACGGAATCAGCCCCAGCATTTT.

This chain links TRBV7-6 with TRBJ1-4; D ambiguous. This CDR3 has 13 residues. CDR1 and CDR2 from the germline V gene are SGHVS and FNYEAQ. V was shortened by 2 bases and J by 4 bases, with 5 bases between the two germline ends. The CDR3 loop reads CASSLSRNEKLFF. DNA of the CDR3: TGTGCCAGCAGCTTAAGCCGTAATGAAAAACTGTTTTTT. The full variable domain, with the rest looked up from reference TRBV7-6 and TRBJ1-4, is GAGVSQSPRYKVTKRGQDVALRCDPISGHVSLYWYRQALGQGPEFLTYFNYEAQQDKSGLPNDRFSAERPEGSISTLTIQRTEQRDSAMYRCASSLSRNEKLFFGSGTQLSVL.

The gene calls are TRBV18 and TRBJ1-2; 8 positions match TRBD1. V gave up 0 bases and J gave up 10 bases; unmatched junction bases: 7. CDR3 length: 14 amino acids. Germline values: CDR1 KGHSH, CDR2 LQKENI. In DNA form, the CDR3 reads TGTGCCAGCTCACCACCGAAACAGGGGGGGGACTACACCTTC. Translation: CASSPPKQGGDYTF.

V usage is TRBV7-9 and J usage is TRBJ1-3; 9 nucleotides line up with TRBD1. The CDR3 length is 18 residues. Per the germline V gene, CDR1 is SEHNR and CDR2 is FQNEAQ (reference sequence). V lost 5 bases and J lost 8; bases outside the gene matches: 19. The CDR3, as DNA: TGTGCCAGCAGCGACTTTATCATCCCTGACAGGGGGTCTGACACCATATATTTT. The encoded protein is CASSDFIIPDRGSDTIYF.

Points on this clone: The junction departs from germline at one end; a sequencing error may be responsible. CDR3 in amino acids: CATAPMSLEAQYF. CDR3 bases: TGTGCCACCGCCCCTATGTCGTTAGAGGCCCAGTACTTC. This chain joins TRBV24-1 and TRBJ2-5; D remains unclear. Germline V gene data show CDR1 as KGHDR and CDR2 as SFDVKD. The CDR3 extends over 13 amino acids.

The genes are TRBV7-9 and TRBJ2-3; 12 bases line up with TRBD2. Germline V gene sequence: CDR1 SEHNR, CDR2 FQNEAQ (reference sequence). Unmatched junction bases numbered 12, after V lost 4 bases and J lost 4 bases. The CDR3 extends over 18 amino acids. Here the CDR3 reads CASSSQNLAGGPADTQYF. As DNA, the CDR3 is TGTGCCAGCAGCTCCCAAAACCTAGCGGGGGGGCCGGCAGATACGCAGTATTTT.

The rearrangement links TRBV3-1 (or the pseudogene TRBV3-2) to TRBJ1-5, with D tentatively TRBD1 (6 bases). This CDR3 is built from 14 residues. Germline V gene data show CDR1 as LGHDT and CDR2 as YNNKEL (reference sequence). Trimming took 0 bases from V and 9 from J, leaving 12 bases between them. Written as DNA, the CDR3 is TGTGCCAGCAGCCAAGATCGGGGGGCAAGGCCCCAGCATTTT. Its protein is CASSQDRGARPQHF.